One and the same sample provided the 21 T cell receptor beta chains below, sequenced in a study of multiple sclerosis patients with progressive multifocal leukoencephalopathy. The time point here: time of PML onset. This table comes from immunoSEQ multiplex PCR, and its TCRdb copy is limited to in-frame clones, with some not included. This sample yields tens of thousands of clones, of which approximately 89% are seen a single time; around 11% belongs to the top ten. The sample here was PBMCs, taken from a patient treated with natalizumab. These receptors were obtained from a woman aged 25 to 39 with progressive multifocal leukoencephalopathy.

The V and J genes are TRBV5-5 and TRBJ1-4; no reliable D call. V dropped 4 bases and J dropped 8 bases, with 15 bases sitting between them. The CDR3 covers 14 residues. From germline, CDR1 is SGHKS and CDR2 YYEKEE (reference sequence). The CDR3 loop reads CASSLGRVGEKLFF. CDR3 bases: TGTGCCAGCAGCCTAGGACGGGTAGGGGAAAAACTGTTTTTT.

V gene TRBV7-2 combines with J gene TRBJ2-5; D remains unclear. The V end was cut by 2 bases, the J end by 4 bases, with 8 bases between. CDR3 length equals 13 residues. The germline V gene has CDR1 SGHTA and CDR2 FQGNSA. The CDR3 protein is CASSLRVAETQYF. CDR3 nucleotides: TGTGCCAGCAGCTTAAGGGTTGCAGAGACCCAGTACTTC.

This clone was seen only once. V is TRBV7-9 and J is TRBJ2-4; 7 nucleotides align to TRBD2. Germline V gene sequence: CDR1 SEHNR, CDR2 FQNEAQ (reference sequence). The CDR3 totals 15 residues. Unmatched junction bases numbered 17, after V lost 5 bases and J lost 13 bases. The CDR3 protein is CASSPHGGSGRFQYF. The CDR3 bases are TGTGCCAGCAGCCCCCACGGGGGGAGCGGACGATTCCAGTACTTC.

This clone was detected once. The rearrangement joins TRBV5-4 to TRBJ2-5, with D possibly TRBD2 on 7 matching bases. V gave up 0 bases and J gave up 2 bases, with 14 bases separating them. From germline, CDR1 is SGHNT and CDR2 YYREEE (reference sequence). There are 16 residues in the CDR3. The CDR3 protein is CASSLAKRGGQETQYF. DNA of the CDR3: TGTGCCAGCAGCTTGGCTAAAAGGGGGGGACAAGAGACCCAGTACTTC.

The chain recombines TRBV7-2 with TRBJ2-2; 9 positions match TRBD2. Losses at the gene ends were 5 bases for V and 7 bases for J; bases not matched to a gene: 8. There are 15 residues in the CDR3. In germline, CDR1 is SGHTA, CDR2 FQGNSA. The CDR3 region has the DNA TGTGCCAGCAGCGCCGGAAGCGGGGGGTTCGGGGAGCTGTTTTTT. This translates into CASSAGSGGFGELFF.

The rearrangement links TRBV5-1 to TRBJ2-1; TRBD2 aligns across 13 bases. V dropped 2 bases and J dropped 4; count of bases not matched to a gene: 3. Germline CDR1 is SGHRS and CDR2 is YFSETQ. The CDR3 sequence is 16 residues long. The DNA of the CDR3 is TGCGCCAGCAGCTTAATGGGACTAGCGGGGTACAATGAGCAGTTCTTC. The encoded protein is CASSLMGLAGYNEQFF.

The chain is built from TRBV2 and TRBJ2-3; perhaps TRBD1 as D (6 bases). Per the germline V gene, CDR1 is SNHLY and CDR2 is FYNNEI. The V gene lost 6 bases and the J gene lost 4 bases, with 17 bases spanning the gap. This CDR3 is built from 15 residues. The CDR3 nucleotides are TGTGCCAGCAGCGCACAGGGACCAGCGTCAGATACGCAGTATTTT. Its protein is CASSAQGPASDTQYF.

J is TRBJ2-3 and V is TRBV28, with 8 bases that match TRBD1. Trimming at V came to 6 bases and at J to 14 bases, leaving 13 bases not matched to a gene. In germline, CDR1 is MDHEN, CDR2 SYDVKM. The CDR3 extends over 13 amino acids. The CDR3 reads CASRPAPDRGGYF. CDR3 DNA: TGTGCCAGCAGACCGGCCCCCGACAGGGGAGGGTATTTT.

The chain couples TRBV5-4 to TRBJ1-2; 11 bases match TRBD1. The CDR3 length is 14 residues. In germline, CDR1 is SGHNT, CDR2 YYREEE (reference sequence). V dropped 4 bases and J dropped 8; count of bases not matched to a gene: 7. The CDR3: CASSVAGTGGGYTF. CDR3 in DNA: TGTGCCAGCAGCGTCGCCGGGACAGGGGGAGGCTACACCTTC.

In nucleotides, the CDR3 is TGCGCCAGCATGCGGATAGATACGCAGTATTTT. As protein: CASMRIDTQYF. This rearrangement joins TRBV10-1 to TRBJ2-3, with unresolved D. The CDR3 runs 11 residues. Per germline, CDR1 WNHNN and CDR2 SYGVQD (reference sequence). V was pared by 7 bases and J by 5 bases, with 7 bases between.

J is TRBJ2-7 and V is TRBV18; no definite D call. Trimming took 3 bases from V and 1 from J, leaving 7 bases between them. The CDR3 is 13 residues long. Germline-derived CDR1 and CDR2 are KGHSH and LQKENI. This chain's CDR3 is CASSPKSSYEQYF. CDR3 nucleotides: TGTGCCAGCTCACCGAAGAGTTCCTACGAGCAGTACTTC.

The chain carries TRBV2 and TRBJ2-7, with TRBD1 matching over 7 bases. The CDR3 consists of 14 residues. The germline gives CDR1 SNHLY, CDR2 FYNNEI. The V segment lost 5 bases and the J segment 2 bases; nucleotides outside the gene matches: 6. CDR3 residues: CASSRRQGPYEQYF. The CDR3, as DNA: TGTGCCAGCAGTCGAAGACAGGGCCCCTACGAGCAGTACTTC.

The chain couples TRBV2 to TRBJ2-3, with 8 nucleotides matching TRBD2. Germline CDR1 reads SNHLY; CDR2 reads FYNNEI. This CDR3 spans 18 amino acids. J was trimmed by 2 bases and V by 0 bases; bases with no gene match: 10. The CDR3 DNA follows: TGTGCCAGCAGTGAAGCGGGTTCGGCGGGGGGCCTCACAGATACGCAGTATTTT. Protein sequence: CASSEAGSAGGLTDTQYF.

The chain combines TRBV7-2 with TRBJ2-2; D may be TRBD2 (7 bases). Trimming pared 2 bases from V and 0 bases from J, leaving 16 bases between. The CDR3 is 18 residues long. Germline CDR1 and CDR2: SGHTA and FQGNSA. The DNA for the CDR3 is TGTGCCAGCAGCTTATCCCCTGCGGGGGCCGCGAACACCGGGGAGCTGTTTTTT. Translating it yields CASSLSPAGAANTGELFF.

The chain employs TRBV11-2 and TRBJ2-5, with unresolved D. The CDR3 runs 13 residues. Looked up from germline, CDR1 is SGHAT and CDR2 is FQNNGV. The V end was cut by 3 bases, the J end by 2 bases, with 7 bases between. The CDR3 spells CASSFGRQETQYF. DNA of the CDR3: TGTGCCAGCAGCTTCGGACGTCAAGAGACCCAGTACTTC.

This sequence joins TRBV6-6 and TRBJ2-5; 7 bases match TRBD1. The CDR3 is 13 residues long. V lost 6 bases and J lost 0; bases outside the gene matches: 1. Looked up from germline, CDR1 is MNHNY and CDR2 is SVGAGI (reference sequence). DNA of the CDR3: TGTGCCAGCAGGGACAGGAACCAAGAGACCCAGTACTTC. It specifies CASRDRNQETQYF.

CDR3 region: CASSPGQRGNQPQHF. DNA of the CDR3: TGTGCCAGCAGCCCTGGACAGAGGGGCAATCAGCCCCAGCATTTT. The rearrangement uses TRBV7-9 and TRBJ1-5; TRBD1 might be the D (6 bases). The CDR3 contains 15 residues. Per the germline V gene, CDR1 is SEHNR and CDR2 is FQNEAQ (reference sequence). V was cut by 5 bases and J by 2 bases, with 13 bases left in between.

This rearrangement joins TRBV19 to TRBJ2-1, with D unresolved. Germline CDR1 is LNHDA and CDR2 is SQIVND (reference sequence). This CDR3 region has 14 residues. Trimming cost V 2 bases and J 7 bases, with 12 bases left between them. The CDR3 protein is CASSIRAESNEQFF. In DNA, the CDR3 is TGTGCCAGTAGTATAAGGGCAGAGAGTAATGAGCAGTTCTTC. The whole variable domain, remainder taken from reference TRBV19 and TRBJ2-1, is DGGITQSPKYLFRKEGQNVTLSCEQNLNHDAMYWYRQDPGQGLRLIYYSQIVNDFQKGDIAEGYSVSREKKESFPLTVTSAQKNPTAFYLCASSIRAESNEQFFGPGTRLTVL.

The genes are TRBV11-3 and TRBJ2-7; 7 bases are a match to TRBD2. Germline trimming cut 5 bases from V and 1 base from J; bases unmatched to any gene: 8. CDR1 is SGHNT, CDR2 YENEEA, per germline. The CDR3 contains 15 residues. CDR3 in amino acids: CASSPCGSASYEQYF. DNA of the CDR3: TGTGCCAGCAGCCCTTGCGGGAGCGCGTCCTACGAGCAGTACTTC.

V usage is TRBV5-1 and J usage is TRBJ2-3, with 9 bases lining up with TRBD2. CDR3 length: 15 residues. Trimming at V came to 0 bases and at J to 6 bases, leaving 5 bases not matched to a gene. Germline CDR1 SGHRS, CDR2 YFSETQ. CDR3 DNA: TGCGCCAGCAGCTTGGGGGCGGGGGGGTCGGATACGCAGTATTTT. Protein sequence: CASSLGAGGSDTQYF.

V is TRBV4-1 and J is TRBJ2-1; 8 positions agree with TRBD1. The germline CDR1 and CDR2 sequences are MGHRA and YSYEKL. The CDR3 has 15 residues. With V trimmed by 5 bases and J by 5 bases, 8 bases remained unmatched. Written as DNA, the CDR3 is TGCGCCAGCAGCGTCCGACAGGGGCCAGACAATGAGCAGTTCTTC. This gives the protein CASSVRQGPDNEQFF.